This T cell receptor (beta chain) emerged from a study of human T cells and chemical hapten exposure. Looking at the study overall: Patches that contained 0.01% DPC were applied to the upper back and read at 6 days.

Time point denoted: patch test 1, 2 weeks after DPC sensitization. Treatment specified: therapeutic diphenylcyclopropenone sensitization with weekly scalp DPC. TCRdb re-derived calls from the RACE reads in MiXCR, one entry per CDR3 protein. The sample records roughly 380,000 distinct CDR3 sequences, about 4.8% being singletons. The CDR3 extends over 14 amino acids. V was cut by 0 bases and J by 0 bases, with 7 bases left in between. CDR1 and CDR2 from the germline V gene are SGDLS and YYNGEE. The chain joins TRBV9 to TRBJ2-7; D is possibly TRBD1 (5 bases). The sequencing here drew on whole blood, taken in connection with sensitization to the hapten diphenylcyclopropenone (DPC). This receptor was obtained from a woman aged 45 to 65 with alopecia areata. Some clones in this sample may be carry-over from other donors' samples. The chain's CDR3 is CASSVEDSSYEQYF. CDR3 bases: TGTGCCAGCAGCGTAGAAGACAGCTCCTACGAGCAGTACTTC.